Listed below are T cell receptor beta chains from one sample, sequenced in a study of response to subunit inactivated influenza vaccine. TCRdb re-derived calls from the RT-PCR reads in MiXCR, one entry per CDR3 protein. The sample has roughly 500,000 distinct CDR3 sequences, 15% to 20% seen once. The sample was CD4+ T cells sorted from PBMCs, taken 23 months after vaccination. Every receptor here comes from a man in his fifties or sixties who received an inactivated influenza vaccine. Each CDR3 is given with its conserved first and last residue. The D gene is left open where the match is weak. Some rows have no size entry. The others give once, few or many, or a class for an expanded clone.

few,TRBV20-1,TRBJ2-3,TRBD2,CSATRTSAINSDTQYF,TGCAGTGCTACCAGGACTAGCGCGATCAATTCAGATACGCAGTATTTT
once,TRBV3-1,TRBJ1-2,.,CASSAGVRRQNGYTF,TGTGCCAGCAGCGCGGGGGTCCGCCGCCAGAATGGCTACACCTTC
.,TRBV30,TRBJ1-6,.,CAWSGTGYNSPLHF,TGTGCCTGGAGTGGGACCGGCTATAATTCACCCCTCCACTTT
.,TRBV7-2,TRBJ2-7,TRBD2,CASSLDGEGYEQYF,TGTGCCAGCAGCTTAGATGGGGAGGGCTACGAGCAGTACTTC
few,TRBV18,TRBJ1-2,TRBD1,CASSPTRTGEGYTF,TGTGCCAGCTCACCAACTCGGACAGGAGAGGGCTACACCTTC
.,TRBV4-3,TRBJ2-1,TRBD2,CASSQGLAGDLFF,TGCGCCAGCAGCCAAGGACTAGCGGGAGATCTCTTCTTC
few,TRBV5-6,TRBJ2-3,TRBD2,CASSLAGSGRSDTQYF,TGTGCCAGCAGCTTGGCCGGTAGCGGGAGATCTGATACGCAGTATTTT
.,TRBV7-9,TRBJ2-4,.,CASSFRPGLAKNIQYF,TGTGCCAGCAGCTTTCGTCCAGGACTAGCCAAAAACATTCAGTACTTC
.,TRBV12-3/TRBV12-4,TRBJ1-2,.,CASSLEPNYGYTF,TGTGCCAGCAGTTTAGAACCGAACTATGGCTACACCTTC
few,TRBV10-3,TRBJ1-1,.,CAISESRGWKNTEAFF,TGTGCCATCAGTGAGTCTAGGGGCTGGAAGAACACTGAAGCTTTCTTT
many,TRBV2,TRBJ1-5,.,CASSPLGRGNQPQHF,TGTGCCAGCAGCCCTTTGGGCAGGGGCAATCAGCCCCAGCATTTT
.,TRBV5-1,TRBJ2-7,.,CASSLGDGYYEQYF,TGCGCCAGCAGCTTGGGGGACGGCTACTACGAGCAGTACTTC
few,TRBV20-1,TRBJ2-1,.,CSASLVKGYNEQFF,TGCAGTGCTAGTTTGGTAAAAGGTTACAATGAGCAGTTCTTC
.,TRBV5-6,TRBJ2-7,.,CASSLAVTGEQYF,TGTGCCAGCAGCTTGGCCGTAACGGGAGAGCAGTACTTC
.,TRBV3-1,TRBJ1-4,TRBD1,CASSHRTGRNEKLFF,TGTGCCAGCAGCCACCGGACAGGGAGGAATGAAAAACTGTTTTTT
.,TRBV18,TRBJ1-2,.,CASSPVGDYGYTF,TGTGCCAGCTCACCGGTCGGGGACTATGGCTACACCTTC
.,TRBV10-3,TRBJ2-7,TRBD2,CAASGISSYEQYF,TGTGCCGCTAGCGGGATTAGCTCCTACGAGCAGTACTTC
few,TRBV15,TRBJ2-3,.,CATSSRGGLSTDTQYF,TGTGCCACCAGCAGTAGAGGAGGATTGAGCACAGATACGCAGTATTTT
.,TRBV4-1,TRBJ1-2,.,CASSQGQGAETYGYTF,TGCGCCAGCAGCCAAGGCCAGGGTGCGGAGACCTATGGCTACACCTTC
few,TRBV20-1,TRBJ1-3,.,CSARDRMRGNTIYF,TGCAGTGCTAGAGATCGGATGAGAGGAAACACCATATATTTT
many,TRBV6-5,TRBJ1-1,.,CASSYYPYTEAFF,TGTGCCAGCAGTTATTATCCTTACACTGAAGCTTTCTTT
few,TRBV9,TRBJ1-5,.,CASSVGATINQPQHF,TGTGCCAGCAGCGTAGGGGCGACGATCAATCAGCCCCAGCATTTT
.,TRBV15,TRBJ1-1,.,CATSKDGINTEAFF,TGTGCCACCAGTAAAGACGGTATAAACACTGAAGCTTTCTTT
few,TRBV20-1,TRBJ2-1,.,CSARDRRGSYNEQFF,TGCAGTGCTAGAGATAGAAGGGGCTCCTACAATGAGCAGTTCTTC
few,TRBV4-1,TRBJ1-2,.,CASSQSGVGGYTF,TGCGCCAGCAGCCAATCTGGGGTTGGTGGCTACACCTTC
many,TRBV5-1,TRBJ2-1,.,CASSLYGGAAYNEQFF,TGCGCCAGCAGCTTGTATGGCGGGGCTGCCTACAATGAGCAGTTCTTC
many,TRBV5-1,TRBJ2-6,.,CASSLGISGANVLTF,TGCGCCAGCAGCTTGGGTATATCTGGGGCCAACGTCCTGACTTTC
few,TRBV12-3/TRBV12-4,TRBJ1-1,.,CASSFGRLNTEAFF,TGTGCCAGCAGTTTTGGCAGATTGAACACTGAAGCTTTCTTT
many,TRBV7-8,TRBJ1-5,TRBD1,CASSSRGSNQPQHF,TGTGCCAGCAGCTCCAGGGGGAGCAATCAGCCCCAGCATTTT
.,TRBV5-1,TRBJ1-2,TRBD1,CASSLGDREPRYGYTF,TGCGCCAGCAGCTTGGGAGACAGGGAACCCCGCTATGGCTACACCTTC
.,TRBV5-1,TRBJ2-6,TRBD2,CASSSGLAGAGANVLTF,TGCGCCAGCAGCTCCGGACTAGCGGGAGCTGGGGCCAACGTCCTGACTTTC
few,TRBV9,TRBJ2-2,.,CASSVGWADTGELFF,TGTGCCAGCAGCGTAGGTTGGGCAGACACCGGGGAGCTGTTTTTT